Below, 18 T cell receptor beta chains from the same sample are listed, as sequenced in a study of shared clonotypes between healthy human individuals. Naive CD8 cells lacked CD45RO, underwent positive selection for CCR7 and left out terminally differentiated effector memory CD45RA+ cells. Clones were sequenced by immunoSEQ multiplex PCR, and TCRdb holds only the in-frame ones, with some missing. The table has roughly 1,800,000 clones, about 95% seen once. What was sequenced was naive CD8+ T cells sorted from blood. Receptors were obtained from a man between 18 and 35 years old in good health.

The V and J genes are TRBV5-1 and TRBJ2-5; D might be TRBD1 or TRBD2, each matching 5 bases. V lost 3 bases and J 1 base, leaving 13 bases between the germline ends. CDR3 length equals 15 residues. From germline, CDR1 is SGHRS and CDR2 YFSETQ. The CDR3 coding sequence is TGCGCCAGCAGCTACCTCCCAGGGAGCCAAGAGACCCAGTACTTC. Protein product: CASSYLPGSQETQYF.

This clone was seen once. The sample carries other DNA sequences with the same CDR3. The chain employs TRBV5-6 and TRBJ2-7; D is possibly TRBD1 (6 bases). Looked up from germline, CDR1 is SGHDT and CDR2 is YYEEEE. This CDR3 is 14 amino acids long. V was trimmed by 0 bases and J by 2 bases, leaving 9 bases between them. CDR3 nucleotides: TGTGCCAGCAGCTTGGGCAGGGGACCCTACGAGCAGTACTTC. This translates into CASSLGRGPYEQYF.

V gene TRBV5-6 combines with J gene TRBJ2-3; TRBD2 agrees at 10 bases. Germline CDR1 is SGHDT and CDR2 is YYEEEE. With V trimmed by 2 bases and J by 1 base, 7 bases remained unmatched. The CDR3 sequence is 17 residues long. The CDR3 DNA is TGTGCCAGCAGCTTCGTTCCTCTAGCGGGGGGCACAGATACGCAGTATTTT. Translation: CASSFVPLAGGTDTQYF. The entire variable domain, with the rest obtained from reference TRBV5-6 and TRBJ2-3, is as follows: DAGVTQSPTHLIKTRGQQVTLRCSPKSGHDTVSWYQQALGQGPQFIFQYYEEEERQRGNFPDRFSGHQFPNYSSELNVNALLLGDSALYLCASSFVPLAGGTDTQYFGPGTRLTVL.

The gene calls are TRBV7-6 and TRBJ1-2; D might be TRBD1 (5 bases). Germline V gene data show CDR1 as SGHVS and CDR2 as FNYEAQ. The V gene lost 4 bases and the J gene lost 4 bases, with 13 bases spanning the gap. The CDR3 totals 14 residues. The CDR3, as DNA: TGTGCCAGCAGCTCTCTAGGCGGGGGCTATGGCTACACCTTC. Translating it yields CASSSLGGGYGYTF.

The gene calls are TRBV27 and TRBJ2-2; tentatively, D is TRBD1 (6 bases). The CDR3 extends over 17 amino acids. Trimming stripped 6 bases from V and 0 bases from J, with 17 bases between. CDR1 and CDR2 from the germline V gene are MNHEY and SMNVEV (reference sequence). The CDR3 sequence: CASSRLPGTTNTGELFF. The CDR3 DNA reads TGTGCCAGCAGCCGCCTCCCGGGGACAACGAACACCGGGGAGCTGTTTTTT.

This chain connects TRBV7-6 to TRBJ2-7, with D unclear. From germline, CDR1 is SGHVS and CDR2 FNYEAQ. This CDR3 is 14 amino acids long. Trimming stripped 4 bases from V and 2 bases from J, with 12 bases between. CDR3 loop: CASSSGPNTYEQYF. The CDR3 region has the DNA TGTGCCAGCAGCTCCGGTCCCAACACCTACGAGCAGTACTTC.

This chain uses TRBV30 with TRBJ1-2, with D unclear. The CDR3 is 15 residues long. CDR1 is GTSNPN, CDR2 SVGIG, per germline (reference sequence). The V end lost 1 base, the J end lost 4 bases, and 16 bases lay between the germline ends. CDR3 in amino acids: CAWSGENWPGYGYTF. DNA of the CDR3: TGTGCCTGGAGTGGGGAGAACTGGCCCGGCTATGGCTACACCTTC.

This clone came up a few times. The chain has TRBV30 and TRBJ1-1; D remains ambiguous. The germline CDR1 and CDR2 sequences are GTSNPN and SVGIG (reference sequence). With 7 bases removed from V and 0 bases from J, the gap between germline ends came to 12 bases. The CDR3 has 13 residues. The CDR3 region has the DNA TGTGCCTATCAAGGACGGCTGAACACTGAAGCTTTCTTT. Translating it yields CAYQGRLNTEAFF.

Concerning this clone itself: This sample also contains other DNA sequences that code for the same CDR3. The CDR3 coding sequence is TGCGCCAGCAGCCTAGAGATAACAGGGGGTGGCTACACCTTC. Its translation: CASSLEITGGGYTF. The genes are TRBV5-1 and TRBJ1-2; the match to TRBD1 covers 8 bases. Unmatched junction bases numbered 9, after V lost 4 bases and J lost 7 bases. The CDR3 covers 14 residues. CDR1 SGHRS and CDR2 YFSETQ come from the germline V gene.

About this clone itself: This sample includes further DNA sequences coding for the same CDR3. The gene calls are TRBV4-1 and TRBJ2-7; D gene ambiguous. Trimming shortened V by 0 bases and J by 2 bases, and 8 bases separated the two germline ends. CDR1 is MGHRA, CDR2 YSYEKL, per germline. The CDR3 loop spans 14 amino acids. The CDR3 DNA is TGCGCCAGCAGCCAAGATGCGGAAACCTACGAGCAGTACTTC. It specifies CASSQDAETYEQYF.

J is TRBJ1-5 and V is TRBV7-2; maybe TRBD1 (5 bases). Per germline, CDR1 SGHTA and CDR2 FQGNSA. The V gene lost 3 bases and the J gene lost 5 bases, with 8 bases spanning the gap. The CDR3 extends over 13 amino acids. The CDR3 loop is CASSFGAHQPQHF. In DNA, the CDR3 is TGTGCCAGCAGCTTCGGGGCGCATCAGCCCCAGCATTTT.

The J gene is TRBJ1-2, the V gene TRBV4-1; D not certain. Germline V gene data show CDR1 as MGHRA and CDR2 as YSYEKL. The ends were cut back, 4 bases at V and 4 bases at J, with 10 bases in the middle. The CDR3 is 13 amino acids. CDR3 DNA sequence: TGCGCCAGCAGCCCTCTTGAGGGCTATGGCTACACCTTC. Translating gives CASSPLEGYGYTF.

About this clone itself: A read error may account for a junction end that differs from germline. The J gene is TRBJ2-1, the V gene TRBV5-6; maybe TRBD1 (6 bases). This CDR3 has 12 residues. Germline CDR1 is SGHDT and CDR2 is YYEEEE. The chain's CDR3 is CASSSSTWGPVF. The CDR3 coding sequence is TGTGCCAGCAGCTCCTCCACGTGGGGGCCGGTCTTC.

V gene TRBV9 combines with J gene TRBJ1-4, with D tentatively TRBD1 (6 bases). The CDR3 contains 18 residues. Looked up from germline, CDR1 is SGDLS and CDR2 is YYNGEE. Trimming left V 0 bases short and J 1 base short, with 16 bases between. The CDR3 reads CASSVGGRGLVTNEKLFF. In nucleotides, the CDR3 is TGTGCCAGCAGCGTAGGCGGCAGGGGATTGGTAACTAATGAAAAACTGTTTTTT.

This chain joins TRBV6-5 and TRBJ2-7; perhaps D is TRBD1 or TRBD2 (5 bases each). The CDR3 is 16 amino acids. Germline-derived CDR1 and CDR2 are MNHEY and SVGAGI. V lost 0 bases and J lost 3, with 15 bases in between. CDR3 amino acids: CASSYSTGTSGYEQYF. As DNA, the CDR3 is TGTGCCAGCAGTTACTCGACCGGGACCTCCGGCTACGAGCAGTACTTC.

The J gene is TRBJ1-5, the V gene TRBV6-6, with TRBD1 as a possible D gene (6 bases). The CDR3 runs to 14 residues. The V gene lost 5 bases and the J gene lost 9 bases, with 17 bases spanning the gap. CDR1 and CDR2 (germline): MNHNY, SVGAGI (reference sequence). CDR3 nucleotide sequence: TGTGCCAGCAGTCCAATGGGGGCAGAATCGCCCCAGCATTTT. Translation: CASSPMGAESPQHF.

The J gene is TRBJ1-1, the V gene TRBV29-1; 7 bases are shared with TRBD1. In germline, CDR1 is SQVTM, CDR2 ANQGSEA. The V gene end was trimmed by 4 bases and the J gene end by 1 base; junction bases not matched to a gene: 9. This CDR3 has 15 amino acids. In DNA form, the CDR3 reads TGCAGCGTTGTCCCCCGGGGGACAGCGAACACTGAAGCTTTCTTT. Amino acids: CSVVPRGTANTEAFF.

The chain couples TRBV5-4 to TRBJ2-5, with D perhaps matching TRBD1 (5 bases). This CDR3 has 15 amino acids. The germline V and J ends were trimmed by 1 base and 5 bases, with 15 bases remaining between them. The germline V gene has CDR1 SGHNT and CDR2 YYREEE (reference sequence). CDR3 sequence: CASSLRQGGWETQYF. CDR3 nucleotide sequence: TGTGCCAGCAGCTTGCGGCAGGGCGGATGGGAGACCCAGTACTTC.